The 27 T cell receptor beta chains below all came from one sample that was sequenced in a study of spatial heterogeneity in lung cancer. In TCRdb, the 5' RACE reads were re-called with MiXCR into one record per CDR3 protein. The table lists over 50,000 distinct CDR3 sequences, roughly 6.4% of them singletons. As for time point: sample taken at primary tumor resection. The sample in question was PBMCs, obtained at surgery. These receptors all stem from a female donor with early-stage non-small cell lung cancer.

This clonotype appeared many times. This rearrangement joins TRBV7-2 to TRBJ2-1; D not resolved. This CDR3 contains 11 residues. Between the trimmed V and J ends, which lost 5 bases and 10 bases, there was a span of 9 bases. Germline CDR1 and CDR2: SGHTA and FQGNSA. The CDR3 spells CASSPMKEQFF. The CDR3 bases are TGTGCCAGCAGCCCTATGAAGGAGCAGTTCTTC.

This clonotype was observed a few times. The chain employs TRBV7-8 and TRBJ2-4; D is possibly TRBD1 (6 bases). Germline-derived CDR1 and CDR2 are SGHVS and FQNEAQ. The CDR3 is 18 amino acids. The V end lost 1 base, the J end lost 0 bases, and 16 bases lay between the germline ends. The CDR3 DNA follows: TGTGCCAGCAGCTTAGGGGTTACAGGGTTGGGAGCCAAAAACATTCAGTACTTC. Encoded protein: CASSLGVTGLGAKNIQYF.

This clonotype was recorded a few times. The rearrangement links TRBV20-1 to TRBJ1-1; the D gene is possibly TRBD1 (5 bases). The CDR3 totals 15 residues. In germline, CDR1 is DFQATT, CDR2 SNEGSKA (reference sequence). V was shortened by 0 bases and J by 4 bases, with 15 bases between the two germline ends. As DNA, the CDR3 is TGCAGTGCTAGAGATCGATTGGGGCCCGGCACTGAAGCTTTCTTT. This gives the protein CSARDRLGPGTEAFF.

This clonotype was counted many times. The V and J genes are TRBV12-5 and TRBJ1-1, with TRBD1 matching over 7 bases. CDR3 length: 16 residues. V lost 4 bases and J lost 3; bases outside the gene matches: 11. CDR1 is LGHNT and CDR2 is FRNRAP in the germline V gene. CDR3 loop: CASGSALGGADTEAFF. The CDR3, as DNA: TGTGCTAGTGGTTCCGCCCTAGGGGGCGCGGACACTGAAGCTTTCTTT.

This clonotype appeared many times. The chain employs TRBV4-1 and TRBJ2-2; D gene unclear. Germline V gives CDR1 MGHRA, CDR2 YSYEKL. V shed 5 bases and J shed 2 bases, with 3 bases lying between them. This CDR3 is built from 12 residues. The DNA of the CDR3 is TGCGCCAGCAGCATTAACACCGGGGAGCTGTTTTTT. Encoded protein: CASSINTGELFF.

The rearrangement uses TRBV12-3 or TRBV12-4 and TRBJ2-3; TRBD2 matches at 13 bases. The J segment lost 5 bases and the V segment lost 1 base, leaving 12 bases of the junction unmatched. This CDR3 has 19 amino acids. The CDR3 here is CASSLGAPGTSGVEDTQYF. The DNA of the CDR3 is TGTGCCAGCAGTTTAGGGGCCCCCGGGACTAGCGGGGTCGAAGATACGCAGTATTTT.

This clonotype was detected ten times or more. The CDR3 coding sequence is TGTGCCAGCAGCTCGGGGACTCTGCCGGATACGCAGTATTTT. This gives the protein CASSSGTLPDTQYF. The rearrangement joins TRBV11-3 to TRBJ2-3, with D perhaps matching TRBD2 (6 bases). This CDR3 spans 14 amino acids. The V end lost 4 bases, the J end lost 6 bases, and 14 bases lay between the germline ends. Germline loops: CDR1 SGHNT, CDR2 YENEEA.

V usage is TRBV20-1 and J usage is TRBJ2-2; D is ambiguous. The CDR3 runs 14 residues. Trimming removed 1 base at V and 0 bases at J, with 6 bases between. Germline V gene sequence: CDR1 DFQATT, CDR2 SNEGSKA (reference sequence). CDR3 sequence reads: CSARGRTNTGELFF. CDR3 bases: TGCAGTGCTAGAGGAAGAACGAACACCGGGGAGCTGTTTTTT.

This clonotype was observed a handful of times. The chain is built from TRBV27 and TRBJ2-5; D remains ambiguous. Per the germline V gene, CDR1 is MNHEY and CDR2 is SMNVEV (reference sequence). CDR3 length equals 13 residues. Trimming left V 5 bases short and J 2 bases short, with 9 bases between. The CDR3 loop is CASSPDLQETQYF. The DNA of the CDR3 is TGTGCCAGCAGTCCCGACCTGCAAGAGACCCAGTACTTC.

This clonotype was counted at least ten times. This rearrangement joins TRBV12-3 or TRBV12-4 to TRBJ2-4; no definite D call. The CDR3 totals 13 residues. Between the trimmed V and J ends, which lost 5 bases and 7 bases, there was a span of 12 bases. The CDR3 here is CASSPLRRNIQYF. The DNA for the CDR3 is TGTGCCAGCAGTCCCCTCCGGCGTAACATTCAGTACTTC.

V and J are TRBV20-1 and TRBJ1-1; D unclear. This CDR3 is 12 amino acids long. The germline V and J ends were trimmed by 4 bases and 2 bases, with 8 bases remaining between them. CDR1 and CDR2 (germline): DFQATT, SNEGSKA (reference sequence). CDR3 residues: CSATFDNTEAFF. Written as DNA, the CDR3 is TGCAGTGCTACCTTTGATAACACTGAAGCTTTCTTT.

A few counts support this clonotype. The rearrangement joins TRBV29-1 to TRBJ2-1, with 7 bases that match TRBD1. V was clipped by 6 bases and J by 6 bases; unmatched bases: 11. The CDR3 consists of 14 residues. The germline gives CDR1 SQVTM, CDR2 ANQGSEA. This CDR3 reads CSVPLDRSINEQFF. The CDR3 region has the DNA TGCAGCGTCCCCCTGGACAGGTCCATCAATGAGCAGTTCTTC.

This clonotype was recorded at least ten times. The chain employs TRBV7-2 and TRBJ2-2; D is unclear. The germline V gene encodes CDR1 SGHTA and CDR2 FQGNSA. The CDR3 runs 14 residues. V lost 0 bases and J lost 7, with 9 bases in between. CDR3 in DNA: TGTGCCAGCAGCTTAGCGGGTTTAGGCGGGGAGCTGTTTTTT. Translation: CASSLAGLGGELFF. Supplemented by reference TRBV7-2 and TRBJ2-2, the full variable domain reads GAGVSQSPSNKVTEKGKDVELRCDPISGHTALYWYRQSLGQGLEFLIYFQGNSAPDKSGLPSDRFSAERTGGSVSTLTIQRTQQEDSAVYLCASSLAGLGGELFFGEGSRLTVL.

This clonotype occurred many times. This chain links TRBV12-3 or TRBV12-4 with TRBJ2-3; 9 nucleotides match TRBD1. The J segment lost 4 bases and the V segment lost 4 bases, leaving 9 bases of the junction unmatched. The CDR3 is 16 amino acids. The CDR3 sequence is CASSSETGGSADTQYF. The CDR3 DNA follows: TGTGCCAGCAGTTCCGAGACAGGGGGATCGGCAGATACGCAGTATTTT.

A few counts support this clonotype. The junction does not match germline at one end; this may be a read error. The chain links TRBV5-1 to TRBJ2-3, with 10 bases aligning to TRBD1. The CDR3 has 14 amino acids. Germline CDR1 and CDR2: SGHRS and YFSETQ. The CDR3 reads CASSRDRGTDTQYF. The CDR3, as DNA: TGCGCCAGTTCCCGGGACAGGGGCACGGATACGCAGTATTTT.

In its sample, this clonotype was seen many times. This chain links TRBV12-3 or TRBV12-4 with TRBJ2-1; D perhaps matches TRBD2 (5 bases). Trimming left V 6 bases short and J 10 bases short, with 25 bases between. The CDR3 sequence is 16 residues long. In nucleotides, the CDR3 is TGTGCCAGCAGACCAACCGGGATTTCCGTCCCAAAAGAGCAGTTCTTC. Translated: CASRPTGISVPKEQFF.

This clonotype was found many times. This chain joins TRBV27 and TRBJ2-1; D not certain. The CDR3 sequence is 12 residues long. Germline-derived CDR1 and CDR2 are MNHEY and SMNVEV (reference sequence). V lost 5 bases and J 5 bases, leaving 7 bases between the germline ends. The CDR3 sequence is CASSGRNNEQFF. In DNA, the CDR3 is TGTGCCAGCAGTGGCCGGAACAATGAGCAGTTCTTC.

This clonotype was detected ten times or more. In DNA, the CDR3 is TGTGCTAGTGGTTTGGAGGCCGTCTATGGCTACACCTTC. Translated, it gives CASGLEAVYGYTF. The chain combines TRBV12-5 with TRBJ1-2, with unresolved D. V shed 1 base and J shed 4 bases, with 7 bases lying between them. Germline loops: CDR1 LGHNT, CDR2 FRNRAP. The CDR3 extends over 13 amino acids.

This clonotype was observed many times. The chain uses TRBV10-3 and TRBJ2-2; 7 bases line up with TRBD1. Germline CDR1 ENHRY, CDR2 SYGVKD. The trim removed 6 bases at V and 5 bases at J, leaving 9 bases unmatched. The CDR3 sequence is 15 residues long. The CDR3 region is CAIRPSIQGTGELFF. CDR3 nucleotide sequence: TGTGCCATCAGGCCCTCCATACAGGGGACCGGGGAGCTGTTTTTT.

The sample holds one count of this clonotype. The CDR3 loop reads CASSQGRADTGELFF. CDR3 coding DNA: TGTGCCAGCAGCCAAGGGAGAGCGGACACCGGGGAGCTGTTTTTT. The chain carries TRBV3-1 and TRBJ2-2, with TRBD2 as a possible D gene (5 bases). Germline V CDR1 and CDR2: LGHDT, YNNKEL (reference sequence). The CDR3 runs to 15 residues. V was clipped by 1 base and J by 3 bases, with 9 bases between them. The full variable domain, its missing parts supplied by reference TRBV3-1 and TRBJ2-2, is DTAVSQTPKYLVTQMGNDKSIKCEQNLGHDTMYWYKQDSKKFLKIMFSYNNKELIINETVPNRFSPKSPDKAHLNLHINSLELGDSAVYFCASSQGRADTGELFFGEGSRLTVL.

The chain joins TRBV20-1 to TRBJ2-1, with 9 positions matching TRBD2. The CDR3 is 16 residues long. Germline V gene data show CDR1 as DFQATT and CDR2 as SNEGSKA (reference sequence). V shed 0 bases, J shed 0 bases, and the junction held 3 bases outside the gene matches. CDR3 bases: TGCAGTGCTAGAGACTTAGCGGGAGTCTCCTACAATGAGCAGTTCTTC. Its translation: CSARDLAGVSYNEQFF.

V is TRBV18 and J is TRBJ1-5; D possibly corresponds to TRBD1 (5 bases). Trimming took off 4 bases at V and 2 bases at J, with 15 bases between the two ends. From germline, CDR1 is KGHSH and CDR2 LQKENI. The CDR3 extends over 16 amino acids. CDR3 sequence reads: CASSQGQGVGNQPQHF. CDR3 DNA: TGTGCCAGCTCACAAGGCCAGGGCGTAGGCAATCAGCCCCAGCATTTT.

This clonotype was observed a few times. The V gene is TRBV5-1, the J gene TRBJ2-2, with a tentative D call TRBD1 (6 bases). The CDR3 length is 16 residues. From germline, CDR1 is SGHRS and CDR2 YFSETQ. With 2 bases removed from V and 0 bases from J, the gap between germline ends came to 11 bases. CDR3 sequence reads: CASSFLQGSNTGELFF. The DNA of the CDR3 is TGCGCCAGCAGCTTCTTACAGGGTTCGAACACCGGGGAGCTGTTTTTT.

At least ten counts were recorded for this clonotype. V is TRBV7-2 and J is TRBJ2-6; D is perhaps TRBD1 (5 bases). Trimming took off 4 bases at V and 1 base at J, with 11 bases between the two ends. The CDR3 sequence is 16 residues long. Germline V lookup: CDR1 SGHTA, CDR2 FQGNSA. CDR3 bases: TGTGCCAGCAGCTCCAGATCAGGGTCTGGGGCCAACGTCCTGACTTTC. Amino acid sequence: CASSSRSGSGANVLTF.

Many counts were recorded for this clonotype. In nucleotides, the CDR3 is TGTGCCAGCAGCCCCGCTGTAGGTGAGCAGTTCTTC. Its translation: CASSPAVGEQFF. The chain joins TRBV12-3 or TRBV12-4 to TRBJ2-1; D ambiguous. V was pared by 6 bases and J by 9 bases, with 12 bases between. The CDR3 spans 12 residues.

This clonotype showed up many times. The J gene is TRBJ1-5, the V gene TRBV12-3 or TRBV12-4; no definite D call. V was cut by 6 bases and J by 4 bases, with 10 bases left in between. This CDR3 has 13 residues. CDR3 protein: CASRRRENQPQHF. As DNA, the CDR3 is TGTGCCAGCAGACGGCGGGAGAATCAGCCCCAGCATTTT.

This clonotype was seen many times. The V gene is TRBV11-2, the J gene TRBJ1-2, with D unresolved. Germline CDR1 is SGHAT and CDR2 is FQNNGV. Trimming stripped 6 bases from V and 7 bases from J, with 18 bases between. This CDR3 is built from 14 residues. The CDR3 protein is CASSRAGRVGGYTF. Here the CDR3 DNA reads TGTGCCAGCAGTCGAGCGGGAAGGGTCGGTGGCTACACCTTC.